The 30 T cell receptor beta chains presented below share a single source sample, sequenced in a study of CD8 T cells in acute hepatitis C reinfection. Overall study results and limits: All groups preferentially used TRBV04 and TRBV06, which was not due to overrepresentation in the naive pool.

Time point in this sample: acute HCV infection, within 168 days of estimated infection date. Sequencing of hepatitis C virus-specific cells was done ex vivo rather than after in vitro expansion. Here immunoSEQ multiplex PCR was the method, and the copy in TCRdb shows in-frame clones only, minus some. This table holds some 4,000 clones, 41% found once. The sample was HCV NS3-1073 tetramer-sorted CD8+ T cells from PBMCs, taken during acute infection. The receptors originated from a man aged 30 to 39 with chronic hepatitis C.

In this sample, this clone turned up a few times. This chain joins TRBV7-2 and TRBJ2-7; 7 nucleotides align to TRBD2. Germline V gene sequence: CDR1 SGHTA, CDR2 FQGNSA. The CDR3 is 16 amino acids. With 5 bases clipped from V and 0 bases from J, the junction kept 10 bases outside the gene matches. The CDR3 sequence is CASSQEMGGNSYEQYF. The CDR3 coding sequence is TGTGCCAGCAGCCAAGAGATGGGGGGGAACTCCTACGAGCAGTACTTC.

This clone ranks as medium-sized. V usage is TRBV5-6 and J usage is TRBJ2-5, with 7 bases matching TRBD1. The V and J ends lost 2 bases and 3 bases, in that order; junction bases with no gene match: 4. The germline CDR1 and CDR2 sequences are SGHDT and YYEEEE. The CDR3 is made up of 14 amino acids. CDR3 amino acids: CASSFTGTEETQYF. The CDR3 region has the DNA TGTGCCAGCAGCTTCACCGGGACAGAAGAGACCCAGTACTTC.

The gene calls are TRBV6-1 and TRBJ2-7; D not certain. V lost 5 bases and J 3 bases, leaving 5 bases between the germline ends. This CDR3 has 11 amino acids. The germline V gene has CDR1 MNHNS and CDR2 SASEGT. CDR3 nucleotide sequence: TGTGCCAGCAGTTCACTCTACGAGCAGTACTTC. Amino acid sequence: CASSSLYEQYF.

This chain joins TRBV30 and TRBJ2-5; TRBD2 aligns across 13 bases. The CDR3 runs 18 residues. After removal of 0 bases from V and 0 bases from J, the junction contained 7 bases not matched to a gene. CDR1 GTSNPN and CDR2 SVGIG come from the germline V gene (reference sequence). As DNA, the CDR3 is TGTGCCTGGAGTGTCCCCGTGACTAGCGGGGGGTACCAAGAGACCCAGTACTTC. This translates into CAWSVPVTSGGYQETQYF.

The chain combines TRBV4-3 with TRBJ1-3, with no clear D. There are 16 residues in the CDR3. Germline lookup yields CDR1 LGHNA and CDR2 YSLEER. V dropped 1 base and J dropped 4 bases, with 14 bases sitting between them. The CDR3 bases are TGCGCCAGCAGCCAAGTACTAGGCTCTGGAGGAAACACCATATATTTT. As protein: CASSQVLGSGGNTIYF.

V usage is TRBV4-2 and J usage is TRBJ2-3; 12 nucleotides line up with TRBD2. Germline-derived CDR1 and CDR2 are LGHNA and YNFKEQ. The CDR3 is 19 amino acids. Losses at the gene ends were 0 bases for V and 5 bases for J; bases not matched to a gene: 12. CDR3 nucleotides: TGTGCCAGCAGCCAAGAAATAAGTCTTCGACTAGCGGGGGAAGATACGCAGTATTTT. This translates into CASSQEISLRLAGEDTQYF.

The chain combines TRBV6-1 with TRBJ1-2; 7 nucleotides line up with TRBD1. Germline lookup yields CDR1 MNHNS and CDR2 SASEGT. The CDR3 runs 16 residues. The trim removed 2 bases at V and 7 bases at J, leaving 13 bases unmatched. The DNA of the CDR3 is TGTGCCAGCAGTGAATCACCAGGGGGGGGCTATGCTGGCTACACCTTC. Translation: CASSESPGGGYAGYTF.

This clone was observed a handful of times. This could be a read error, since a much larger clone is one nucleotide away. CDR3 region: CASSQDRQGTGGIYEQYF. The CDR3 region has the DNA TGTGCCAGCAGCCAAGATCGCCAAGGGACAGGGGGAATATACGAGCAGTACTTC. The chain has TRBV4-2 and TRBJ2-7; TRBD1 matches 11 bases. Germline values: CDR1 LGHNA, CDR2 YNFKEQ. With 0 bases clipped from V and 4 bases from J, the junction kept 11 bases outside the gene matches. This CDR3 region has 18 residues.

By frequency in the sample, this clone is medium-sized. V and J are TRBV4-2 and TRBJ2-1; 12 nucleotides match TRBD2. The CDR3 contains 17 residues. Trimming at V came to 0 bases and at J to 9 bases, leaving 9 bases not matched to a gene. Germline CDR1 is LGHNA and CDR2 is YNFKEQ. The CDR3 region has the DNA TGTGCCAGCAGCCAAGAAGTGGCTAGCGGGGGGGGCGGTGAGCAGTTCTTC. Residues: CASSQEVASGGGGEQFF.

This chain's CDR3 is CASSQEENTEAFF. For the CDR3, the DNA is TGTGCCAGCAGCCAAGAAGAAAACACTGAAGCTTTCTTT. The V call is TRBV4-2, the J call TRBJ1-1; no firm D call. Trimming cost V 0 bases and J 2 bases, with 4 bases left between them. This CDR3 has 13 amino acids. The germline V gene encodes CDR1 LGHNA and CDR2 YNFKEQ.

In this sample, this clone turned up a few times. V usage is TRBV4-3 and J usage is TRBJ2-2, with 8 bases fitting TRBD2. Trimming took 0 bases from V and 6 from J; bases not matched to a gene: 9. Germline assignment: CDR1 LGHNA and CDR2 YSLEER. The CDR3 extends over 17 amino acids. CDR3 region: CASSQEVAGGAPGELFF. The CDR3 DNA reads as TGCGCCAGCAGCCAAGAGGTGGCGGGGGGCGCTCCCGGGGAGCTGTTTTTT.

The rearrangement joins TRBV10-2 to TRBJ2-5, with D perhaps being TRBD1 or TRBD2 (6 bases each). Trimming shortened V by 3 bases and J by 5 bases, and 16 bases separated the two germline ends. From germline, CDR1 is WSHSY and CDR2 SAAADI. The CDR3 extends over 15 amino acids. The CDR3 DNA follows: TGCGCCAGCAGTGATTGGGGGGCGTTGCTCGAGACCCAGTACTTC. Protein sequence: CASSDWGALLETQYF.

Note on this clone: Other DNA sequences in this sample translate to the same CDR3. CDR3 protein: CASSQDPGAPGELFF. The CDR3 DNA reads TGTGCCAGCAGCCAAGATCCCGGAGCGCCCGGGGAGCTGTTTTTT. The chain employs TRBV4-2 and TRBJ2-2; no clear D. V shed 0 bases and J shed 6 bases, with 11 bases lying between them. Germline CDR1 is LGHNA and CDR2 is YNFKEQ. The CDR3 covers 15 residues.

This clone is termed medium-sized. The chain is built from TRBV4-2 and TRBJ2-7; the match to TRBD2 covers 10 bases. Germline V gene sequence: CDR1 LGHNA, CDR2 YNFKEQ. The CDR3 loop spans 16 amino acids. J was trimmed by 6 bases and V by 0 bases; bases with no gene match: 8. The CDR3 loop is CASSQEVSGGWGEQYF. The CDR3 DNA sequence: TGTGCCAGCAGCCAAGAGGTTAGCGGGGGGTGGGGCGAGCAGTACTTC.

This chain joins TRBV7-3 and TRBJ1-1, with 9 nucleotides matching TRBD1. Germline CDR1 SGHTA, CDR2 FQGTGA. V shed 5 bases and J 7 bases; nucleotides not matched to a gene: 14. The CDR3 extends over 16 amino acids. The CDR3, as DNA: TGTGCCAGCAGCGCAAGAACAGGGGGCGAGCCCTTTGAAGCTTTCTTT. This gives the protein CASSARTGGEPFEAFF.

The chain couples TRBV7-3 to TRBJ2-3; 8 nucleotides match TRBD2. The CDR3 totals 17 residues. Germline lookup yields CDR1 SGHTA and CDR2 FQGTGA. V was pared by 2 bases and J by 1 base, with 8 bases of the junction left unmatched. The chain's CDR3 is CASSLLPAGEGTDTQYF. The CDR3 DNA follows: TGTGCCAGCAGCTTACTCCCAGCGGGAGAGGGCACAGATACGCAGTATTTT.

The chain has TRBV19 and TRBJ1-2; tentative D call: TRBD1 (5 bases). Germline V lookup: CDR1 LNHDA, CDR2 SQIVND (reference sequence). The CDR3 loop spans 17 amino acids. Trimming stripped 7 bases from V and 3 bases from J, with 24 bases between. CDR3: CASTFPGQAAEDYGYTF. The CDR3 DNA is TGTGCCAGTACCTTCCCGGGGCAGGCGGCGGAGGACTATGGCTACACCTTC.

This rearrangement joins TRBV7-2 to TRBJ2-7, with D uncertain. Germline loops: CDR1 SGHTA, CDR2 FQGNSA. The V gene lost 5 bases and the J gene lost 6 bases, with 14 bases spanning the gap. The CDR3 covers 13 residues. Here the CDR3 DNA reads TGTGCCAGCAGCCAAGAAAATGGCAGCGAGCAGTACTTC. Protein product: CASSQENGSEQYF.

This chain uses TRBV7-6 with TRBJ1-2, with 8 bases lining up with TRBD1. This CDR3 has 16 amino acids. In germline, CDR1 is SGHVS, CDR2 FNYEAQ. Germline trimming cut 5 bases from V and 4 bases from J; bases unmatched to any gene: 12. The CDR3 sequence is CASSNDGTGGIYGYTF. CDR3 DNA: TGTGCCAGCAGCAACGATGGGACAGGAGGAATCTATGGCTACACCTTC.

A few counts support this clone. This chain uses TRBV14 with TRBJ2-1; weak D call: TRBD1 (6 bases). Germline-derived CDR1 and CDR2 are SGHDN and FVKESK. The CDR3 length is 14 residues. Trimming took off 1 base at V and 5 bases at J, with 9 bases between the two ends. CDR3 amino acids: CASSQAGTHNEQFF. The CDR3 region has the DNA TGTGCCAGCAGCCAAGCCGGGACACACAATGAGCAGTTCTTC.

CDR3 loop: CASTLLAGEVDTQYF. CDR3 nucleotide sequence: TGTGCCAGCACTTTACTAGCGGGGGAAGTAGATACGCAGTATTTT. The J gene is TRBJ2-3, the V gene TRBV2; 11 bases are shared with TRBD2. V trimming: 7 bases; J trimming: 5 bases; junction bases outside the gene matches: 8. The CDR3 is 15 amino acids. CDR1 is SNHLY, CDR2 FYNNEI, per germline.

The J gene is TRBJ1-4, the V gene TRBV27; D call uncertain. The germline gives CDR1 MNHEY, CDR2 SMNVEV (reference sequence). Deletions cut 3 bases from V and 7 bases from J, with 12 bases between. The CDR3 loop spans 14 amino acids. This chain's CDR3 is CASSLAQPGEKLFF. The CDR3 bases are TGTGCCAGCAGTTTGGCTCAGCCGGGTGAAAAACTGTTTTTT.

In this sample, this clone turned up a few times. The chain has TRBV11-2 and TRBJ2-2, with D unclear. In germline, CDR1 is SGHAT, CDR2 FQNNGV. The V end lost 0 bases, the J end lost 7 bases, and 6 bases lay between the germline ends. This CDR3 has 13 amino acids. The CDR3 sequence: CASSLDHYGELFF. As DNA, the CDR3 is TGTGCCAGCAGCTTAGATCACTACGGGGAGCTGTTTTTT. The variable domain in full, completed from reference TRBV11-2 and TRBJ2-2, reads EAGVAQSPRYKIIEKRQSVAFWCNPISGHATLYWYQQILGQGPKLLIQFQNNGVVDDSQLPKDRFSAERLKGVDSTLKIQPAKLEDSAVYLCASSLDHYGELFFGEGSRLTVL.

The J gene is TRBJ2-3, the V gene TRBV4-2, with 9 bases identical to TRBD1. This CDR3 contains 13 residues. Germline V gene lookup returns CDR1 LGHNA and CDR2 YNFKEQ. V trimming: 2 bases; J trimming: 9 bases; junction bases outside the gene matches: 3. CDR3: CASSQPGTGTQYF. The CDR3 coding sequence is TGTGCCAGCAGCCAACCCGGGACAGGGACGCAGTATTTT.

V and J are TRBV12-2 and TRBJ2-2. TRBV12-2 is a documented pseudogene. The CDR3 contains 10 residues. The DNA of the CDR3 is TGTGCAAGGAACCACGGGGAGCTGTTTTTT. This encodes CARNHGELFF.

In its sample, this clone ranks as medium-sized. The chain has TRBV2 and TRBJ2-5, with TRBD2 matching 8 bases. The CDR3 has 14 residues. In germline, CDR1 is SNHLY, CDR2 FYNNEI. V lost 6 bases to trimming and J lost 0 bases; unmatched junction nucleotides: 3. CDR3 sequence (DNA): TGTGCCAGCAGCAAACTAGCGGACCAAGAGACCCAGTACTTC. Translating it yields CASSKLADQETQYF.

By sample share, this clone is medium-sized (0.01 to 0.1%). At the DNA level, this CDR3 is encoded by other sequences in the same sample as well. The chain recombines TRBV4-3 with TRBJ1-2, with TRBD1 identical over 8 bases. V shed 0 bases and J 8 bases; nucleotides not matched to a gene: 8. CDR1 is LGHNA and CDR2 is YSLEER in the germline V gene. This CDR3 spans 15 amino acids. The CDR3: CASSQEPTGVGGYTF. In DNA form, the CDR3 reads TGCGCCAGCAGCCAAGAGCCGACAGGGGTGGGAGGCTACACCTTC.

Concerning this clone: Other nucleotide sequences in the sample specify the same CDR3. The CDR3 is CASSQEVSGSWGEQYF. The CDR3 DNA is TGTGCCAGCAGCCAAGAGGTATCAGGTAGCTGGGGGGAGCAGTACTTC. The chain employs TRBV4-2 and TRBJ2-7; D might be TRBD1 or TRBD2, each matching 5 bases. Germline loops: CDR1 LGHNA, CDR2 YNFKEQ. The CDR3 runs to 16 residues. Trimming shortened V by 0 bases and J by 7 bases, and 19 bases separated the two germline ends.

This clone was seen a few times. The J gene is TRBJ2-7, the V gene TRBV4-2; D gene ambiguous. Germline CDR1 and CDR2: LGHNA and YNFKEQ. With 0 bases removed from V and 0 bases from J, the gap between germline ends came to 15 bases. This CDR3 contains 17 residues. The CDR3 sequence is CASSQETAETSSYEQYF. The CDR3 DNA reads TGTGCCAGCAGCCAAGAAACGGCGGAGACAAGCTCCTACGAGCAGTACTTC.

J is TRBJ1-1 and V is TRBV2, with TRBD1 matching over 7 bases. The CDR3 length is 16 residues. V shed 6 bases, J shed 3 bases, and the junction held 13 bases outside the gene matches. CDR1 SNHLY and CDR2 FYNNEI come from the germline V gene. The CDR3 bases are TGTGCCAGCAGCTTAGGCCGGGACAGCCAATACACTGAAGCTTTCTTT. Its translation is CASSLGRDSQYTEAFF.